What follows is one T cell receptor beta chain and its context. Its antigen is still unknown. The table came from immunoSEQ multiplex PCR; TCRdb's copy has only in-frame clones and leaves some out. The sample lists about 49,000 clones, approximately 90% occurring once. The sample is drawn from a study of OX40 agonist ivuxolimab in advanced cancers. The study's findings and limits: CD4+ and CD8+ blood T cells expanded clonally by week 6 at 0.1 to 3.0 mg/kg.

This sample comprised CD4+ or CD8+ T cells sorted from blood, obtained in a trial of the OX40 agonist ivuxolimab. The sequence derives from an adult with an advanced solid tumor such as melanoma, head and neck, liver or kidney cancer.

The CDR3 reads CAISPVIGPSYEQYF. The CDR3 DNA reads as TGTGCCATCTCCCCGGTTATAGGCCCTTCCTACGAGCAGTACTTC. The chain joins TRBV7-9 to TRBJ2-7; D is unclear. The CDR3 runs 15 residues. Trimming shortened V by 10 bases and J by 1 base, and 20 bases separated the two germline ends. Looked up from germline, CDR1 is SEHNR and CDR2 is FQNEAQ (reference sequence).